Sequencing of this TCR beta chain was carried out in a study of cytomegalovirus exposure and HLA in healthy donors. Findings of the study overall: According to the study, roughly 160 TCR beta chains were cytomegalovirus-associated.

As for this clone: Its antigen is unknown.

TCRdb's copy holds only in-frame clones and misses some; the assay was immunoSEQ multiplex PCR. The table includes 150,000 to 200,000 clones, approximately 84% detected once. This CDR3 is built from 12 residues. The V gene's germline CDR1 is MNHEY and CDR2 SVGAGI. Trimming pared 8 bases from V and 9 bases from J, leaving 14 bases between. Sample: PBMCs. The source of this sequence is a young man in good health and CMV-seropositive. The chain carries TRBV6-5 and TRBJ2-1, with D possibly TRBD2 on 6 matching bases. The CDR3 DNA follows: TGTGCCAGCTGGAGACTAGGCGGTGAGCAGTTCTTC. Its protein is CASWRLGGEQFF.